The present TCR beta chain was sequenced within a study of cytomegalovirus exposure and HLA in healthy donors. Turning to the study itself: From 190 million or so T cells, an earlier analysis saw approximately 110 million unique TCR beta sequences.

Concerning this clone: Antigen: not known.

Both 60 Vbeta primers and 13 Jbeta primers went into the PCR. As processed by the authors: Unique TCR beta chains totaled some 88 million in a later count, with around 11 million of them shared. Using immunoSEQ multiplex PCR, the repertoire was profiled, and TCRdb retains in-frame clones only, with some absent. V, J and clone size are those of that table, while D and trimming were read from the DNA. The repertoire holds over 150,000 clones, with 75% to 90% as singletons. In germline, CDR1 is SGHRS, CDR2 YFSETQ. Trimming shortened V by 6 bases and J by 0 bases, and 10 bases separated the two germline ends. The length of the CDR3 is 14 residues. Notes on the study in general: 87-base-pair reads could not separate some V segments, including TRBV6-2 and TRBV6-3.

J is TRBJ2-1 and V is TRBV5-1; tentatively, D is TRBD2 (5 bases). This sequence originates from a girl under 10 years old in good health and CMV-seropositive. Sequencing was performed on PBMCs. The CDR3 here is CASNPGSSYNEQFF. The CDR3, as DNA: TGCGCCAGCAATCCGGGGAGCTCCTACAATGAGCAGTTCTTC. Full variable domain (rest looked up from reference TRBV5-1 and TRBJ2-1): KAGVTQTPRYLIKTRGQQVTLSCSPISGHRSVSWYQQTPGQGLQFLFEYFSETQRNKGNFPGRFSGRQFSNSRSEMNVSTLELGDSALYLCASNPGSSYNEQFFGPGTRLTVL.